This T cell receptor (beta chain) was captured in a study of T cell responses to AZD1222 COVID-19 vaccine. TCRdb's copy holds only in-frame clones and misses some; the assay was immunoSEQ multiplex PCR. The sample yields just under 55,000 clones, about 85% seen once. CDR3 length: 19 amino acids. Source: peripheral blood, taken on day 0 of AZD1222 vaccination. The chain couples TRBV21-1 to TRBJ2-3; the table's D call, TRBD2, was not checked against the DNA. TRBV21-1 corresponds to a pseudogene. The TCR comes from an adult in good health. The CDR3 region has the DNA TGTGCCAGCAGCAAAACTAGGCGGCGGCTCGGATATAGCACAGATACGCAGTATTTT. Its protein is CASSKTRRRLGYSTDTQYF.